The clone carrying this TCR beta chain appeared many times. Its antigen remains unknown. These data come from a study of T cells in Graves' hyperthyroidism and ophthalmopathy. The V and J ends lost 8 bases and 11 bases, in that order; junction bases with no gene match: 10. This CDR3 is built from 12 residues. Germline lookup yields CDR1 MNHEY and CDR2 SMNVEV (reference sequence). Authors of the study amplified TCR beta CDR3 regions from RNA transcripts. Carried out on the TCR CDR3, a first-round RT-PCR used the HTBI primer set. TCRdb fed the multiplex PCR reads into MiXCR, producing one record per CDR3 protein. The data contain 550,000 to 700,000 distinct CDR3 sequences, 46% of them singletons. Study-level results: Most thyroid clonotypes with frequency above 0.001 were detected in blood. Ophthalmopathy was distinguished from stable hyperthyroidism by 13 V-J signatures.

The gene calls are TRBV27 and TRBJ1-1; 8 bases match TRBD1. Sequenced sample: peripheral blood or thyroid tissue (not recorded which). The receptor was isolated from an adult woman with Graves' disease, either hyperthyroidism or ophthalmopathy (not recorded which). The CDR3 loop reads CASSSPGQAAFF. The CDR3 nucleotides read TGTGCCAGCTCCTCTCCGGGACAGGCGGCTTTCTTT.